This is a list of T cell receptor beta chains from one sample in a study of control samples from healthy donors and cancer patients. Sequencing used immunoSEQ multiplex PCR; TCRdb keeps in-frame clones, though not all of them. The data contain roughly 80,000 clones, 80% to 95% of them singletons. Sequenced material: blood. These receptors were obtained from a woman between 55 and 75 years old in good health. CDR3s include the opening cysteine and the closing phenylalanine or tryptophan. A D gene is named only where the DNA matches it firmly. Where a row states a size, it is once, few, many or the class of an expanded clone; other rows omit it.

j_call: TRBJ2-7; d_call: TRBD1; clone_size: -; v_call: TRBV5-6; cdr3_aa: CASSLARTGVSRWYF; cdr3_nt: TGTGCCAGCAGCTTGGCGAGGACAGGGGTGTCTCGTTGGTACTTC
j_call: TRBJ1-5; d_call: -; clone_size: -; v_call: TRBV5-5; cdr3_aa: CASSSGGSNQPQHF; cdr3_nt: TGTGCCAGCAGCTCGGGGGGGAGCAATCAGCCCCAGCATTTT
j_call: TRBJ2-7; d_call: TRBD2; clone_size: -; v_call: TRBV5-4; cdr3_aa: CASIPARASGKSYEQYF; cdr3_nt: TGTGCCAGCATCCCTGCCCGAGCTAGCGGGAAATCCTACGAGCAGTACTTC
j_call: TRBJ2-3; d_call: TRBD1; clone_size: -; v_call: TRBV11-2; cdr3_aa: CASSFRGQGAGTDTQYF; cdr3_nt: TGTGCCAGCAGCTTCCGCGGACAGGGGGCGGGCACAGATACGCAGTATTTT
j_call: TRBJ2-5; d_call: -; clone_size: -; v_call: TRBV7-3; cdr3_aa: CASSLIGDGKETQYF; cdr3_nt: TGTGCCAGCAGCTTAATCGGGGATGGAAAAGAGACCCAGTACTTC
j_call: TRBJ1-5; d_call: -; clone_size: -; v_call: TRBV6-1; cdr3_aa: CASSEEGGLLGGYSQPQHF; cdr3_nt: TGTGCCAGCAGTGAAGAGGGGGGTCTCCTCGGGGGTTATAGCCAGCCCCAGCATTTT
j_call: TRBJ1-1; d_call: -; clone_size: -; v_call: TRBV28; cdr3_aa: CASSQWTVMNTEAFF; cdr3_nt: TGTGCCAGCAGTCAATGGACTGTTATGAACACTGAAGCTTTCTTT
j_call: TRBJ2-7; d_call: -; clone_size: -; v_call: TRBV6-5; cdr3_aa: CASSYASSYEQYF; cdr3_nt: TGTGCCAGCAGTTACGCTAGCTCCTACGAGCAGTACTTC
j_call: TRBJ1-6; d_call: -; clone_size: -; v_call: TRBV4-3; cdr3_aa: CASSRKTGESPLHF; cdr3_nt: TGCGCCAGCAGCCGAAAGACAGGAGAGTCACCCCTCCACTTT
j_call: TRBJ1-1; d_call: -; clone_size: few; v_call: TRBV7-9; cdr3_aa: CASSLATANTEAFF; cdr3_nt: TGTGCCAGCAGCTTAGCGACAGCGAACACTGAAGCTTTCTTT
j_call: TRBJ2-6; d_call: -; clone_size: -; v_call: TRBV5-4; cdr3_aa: CASSSRDADELF; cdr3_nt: TGTGCCAGCAGCTCAAGGGACGCCGACGAGCTTTTC
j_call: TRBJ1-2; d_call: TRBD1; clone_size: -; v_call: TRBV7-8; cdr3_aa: CASSLSRQGSTYGYTF; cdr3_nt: TGTGCCAGCAGCCTAAGTCGACAGGGTTCTACATATGGCTACACCTTC
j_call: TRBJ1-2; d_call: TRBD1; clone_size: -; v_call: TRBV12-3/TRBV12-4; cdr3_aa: CASSPGGQGVDTF; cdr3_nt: TGTGCCAGCAGTCCCGGAGGACAGGGCGTCGACACCTTC
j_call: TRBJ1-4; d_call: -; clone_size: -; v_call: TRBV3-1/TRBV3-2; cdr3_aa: CASSFQQGGGEKLFF; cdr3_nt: TGTGCCAGCAGCTTTCAGCAAGGGGGTGGTGAAAAACTGTTTTTT
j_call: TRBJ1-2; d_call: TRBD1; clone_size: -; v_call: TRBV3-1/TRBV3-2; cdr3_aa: CASSQDGQGVYGYTF; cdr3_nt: TGTGCCAGCAGCCAAGATGGACAGGGAGTCTATGGCTACACCTTC
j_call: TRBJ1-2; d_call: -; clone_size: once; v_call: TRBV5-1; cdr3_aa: CASRRGDSSNYGYTF; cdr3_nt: TGCGCCAGCAGGAGGGGTGATAGTTCTAACTATGGCTACACCTTC
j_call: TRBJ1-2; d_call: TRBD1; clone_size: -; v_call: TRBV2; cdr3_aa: CASSEVRTGNGYTF; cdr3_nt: TGTGCCAGCAGTGAAGTGCGGACAGGGAACGGCTACACCTTC